This T cell receptor (beta chain) was identified during a study of T-cell memory formation after mild COVID-19. At the level of the study: The TCR clusters were mostly specific to one donor.

Constant-segment primers served in 5'RACE that generated TCR alpha and TCR beta cDNA libraries bearing sample barcodes and UMIs. MiXCR, run by TCRdb on the 5' RACE reads, gives a single entry per CDR3 protein. Of roughly 300,000 distinct CDR3 sequences listed, approximately 8.4% were seen once; the top ten hold approximately 23%. As regards this clonotype: The antigen is undetermined.

Notes on the study in general: A balance of CD4 and CD8 characterized clones contracting day 15 to 85, whereas later expanders leaned CD4+. For second-wave clones that peaked at day 37, SARS-CoV-2 specificity went unverified.

This CDR3 is 12 amino acids long. The germline CDR1 and CDR2 sequences are SEHNR and FQNEAQ (reference sequence). Trimming pared 1 base from V and 4 bases from J, leaving 4 bases between. The clonotype originates from a man aged 18 to 30 who had mild COVID-19 (a few samples of this study predate the infection). Cell type and time point are not known. Specimen: PBMCs or a T cell subset sorted from them (not recorded which). This chain joins TRBV7-9 and TRBJ1-2; no clear D. CDR3 DNA: TGTGCCAGCAGCTTAGAGGTCTATGGCTACACCTTC. Residues: CASSLEVYGYTF.